This T cell receptor beta chain originates from a study of T cell changes during pregnancy in multiple sclerosis. The CDR3 contains 14 residues. Per the germline V gene, CDR1 is MDHEN and CDR2 is SYDVKM. V gave up 5 bases and J gave up 1 base, with 11 bases separating them. Sequenced by immunoSEQ multiplex PCR; TCRdb stores in-frame clones only, minus some. This sample has 90,000 or so clones, with 94% found just once. Sequenced material: peripheral blood, taken after pregnancy. This TCR was recovered from a female donor in good health, enrolled as a control in a pregnancy study. The rearrangement joins TRBV28 to TRBJ2-5; D gene uncertain. The CDR3 nucleotides read TGTGCCAGCAGTGCCCCACAACGCCAAGAGACCCAGTACTTC. It specifies CASSAPQRQETQYF.